The 11 T cell receptor beta chains presented below share a single source sample, sequenced in a study of cytomegalovirus exposure and HLA in healthy donors. Profiling relied on immunoSEQ multiplex PCR, and the TCRdb table lists in-frame clones only, not all of them. This table holds some 120,000 clones, 85% to 90% found once. The sequenced sample was PBMCs. The receptors stem from a woman in her thirties in good health and CMV-seronegative.

This sequence joins TRBV29-1 and TRBJ2-2, with D possibly TRBD1 on 6 matching bases. V lost 6 bases to trimming and J lost 5 bases, with 19 bases between them. The CDR3 totals 15 residues. CDR1 and CDR2 (germline): SQVTM, ANQGSEA. The CDR3 reads CSVGLTGKSTGELFF. The CDR3 nucleotides are TGCAGCGTCGGACTGACAGGAAAGAGTACCGGGGAGCTGTTTTTT.

This chain connects TRBV19 to TRBJ2-3, with 8 bases lining up with TRBD1. The CDR3 is made up of 16 amino acids. With V trimmed by 3 bases and J by 2 bases, 7 bases remained unmatched. Germline V gives CDR1 LNHDA, CDR2 SQIVND (reference sequence). CDR3 loop: CASSIGRQGFTDTQYF. CDR3 nucleotides: TGTGCCAGTAGTATTGGGAGACAGGGGTTCACAGATACGCAGTATTTT.

This clone was detected a few times. Here the CDR3 reads CASSRRQGGERTEAFF. The CDR3 nucleotides are TGTGCCAGCAGCCGGAGACAGGGGGGAGAGAGGACTGAAGCTTTCTTT. V is TRBV7-6 and J is TRBJ1-1; 9 bases agree with TRBD1. Germline V gene lookup returns CDR1 SGHVS and CDR2 FNYEAQ. After removal of 5 bases from V and 5 bases from J, the junction contained 12 bases not matched to a gene. The CDR3 consists of 16 residues.

The CDR3 DNA follows: TGCGCCAGCAGCCCCCGGGAAGGTCGAAAGAACACTGAAGCTTTCTTT. The encoded protein is CASSPREGRKNTEAFF. The chain combines TRBV5-1 with TRBJ1-1; no reliable D call. This CDR3 contains 16 residues. Germline CDR1 is SGHRS and CDR2 is YFSETQ. V was pared by 4 bases and J by 1 base, with 17 bases between.

For the CDR3, the DNA is TGTGCCTGGAGCCCGATAGGGGGGGCTACCTCCTCTGGGGCCAACGTCCTGACTTTC. Protein: CAWSPIGGATSSGANVLTF. The rearrangement links TRBV30 to TRBJ2-6, with TRBD2 as a possible D gene (7 bases). CDR3 length: 19 residues. The germline gives CDR1 GTSNPN, CDR2 SVGIG (reference sequence). Trimming left V 3 bases short and J 0 bases short, with 21 bases between.

V is TRBV6-1 and J is TRBJ1-2; D may be TRBD1 (6 bases). The germline V and J ends were trimmed by 7 bases and 7 bases, with 22 bases remaining between them. Germline-derived CDR1 and CDR2 are MNHNS and SASEGT. The CDR3 spans 15 residues. The CDR3 is CASTFTGTTGSGYTF. Written as DNA, the CDR3 is TGTGCCAGCACCTTTACCGGGACGACAGGCTCTGGCTACACCTTC.

This clone was seen just once. The rearrangement joins TRBV6-5 to TRBJ1-3; TRBD1 is a possible D gene (5 bases). Germline-derived CDR1 and CDR2 are MNHEY and SVGAGI. The CDR3 extends over 14 amino acids. Between the trimmed V and J ends, which lost 6 bases and 3 bases, there was a span of 12 bases. CDR3 protein: CASSFRGFGNTIYF. The CDR3 nucleotides read TGTGCCAGCAGCTTCCGGGGGTTTGGAAACACCATATATTTT.

The chain combines TRBV15 with TRBJ1-4, with a possible D match to TRBD1 (6 bases). Germline V gene data show CDR1 as LNHNV and CDR2 as YYDKDF (reference sequence). Trimming shortened V by 6 bases and J by 2 bases, and 16 bases separated the two germline ends. There are 16 residues in the CDR3. In DNA form, the CDR3 reads TGTGCCACCAGACGGGGGGGCAGCGTTACTAATGAAAAACTGTTTTTT. It encodes CATRRGGSVTNEKLFF. The full variable domain, in which reference TRBV15 and TRBJ1-4 provide the parts outside the CDR3, is DAMVIQNPRYQVTQFGKPVTLSCSQTLNHNVMYWYQQKSSQAPKLLFHYYDKDFNNEADTPDNFQSRRPNTSFCFLDIRSPGLGDTAMYLCATRRGGSVTNEKLFFGSGTQLSVL.

Here the CDR3 reads CATSARLAGGLDEQFF. In nucleotides, the CDR3 is TGTGCCACCAGCGCTCGACTAGCGGGGGGGCTGGATGAGCAGTTCTTC. The V and J genes are TRBV15 and TRBJ2-1, with 14 bases lining up with TRBD2. Trimming at V came to 5 bases and at J to 8 bases, leaving 8 bases not matched to a gene. The CDR3 has 16 residues. Germline V gene data show CDR1 as LNHNV and CDR2 as YYDKDF (reference sequence).

This chain joins TRBV7-9 and TRBJ1-2, with 9 bases aligning to TRBD1. This CDR3 spans 16 amino acids. Losses at the gene ends were 3 bases for V and 6 bases for J; bases not matched to a gene: 11. Per the germline V gene, CDR1 is SEHNR and CDR2 is FQNEAQ (reference sequence). The DNA of the CDR3 is TGTGCCAGCAGCTTGGGTGGAACAGGGGGCAAAGATGGCTACACCTTC. This encodes CASSLGGTGGKDGYTF.

V is TRBV7-9 and J is TRBJ1-5, with 7 bases aligning to TRBD1. The CDR3 has 14 residues. Germline CDR1 reads SEHNR; CDR2 reads FQNEAQ (reference sequence). V gave up 5 bases and J gave up 4 bases; unmatched junction bases: 5. CDR3 DNA sequence: TGTGCCAGCAGCCCACCAGGGGGAAATCAGCCCCAGCATTTT. Translated: CASSPPGGNQPQHF.